These 31 T cell receptor beta chains came from one sample sequenced in a study of blood T cell repertoires in COVID-19. The assay was immunoSEQ multiplex PCR, and TCRdb's table has in-frame clones only and misses some. The data hold about 330,000 clones, with roughly 90% observed a single time. The sequenced sample was PBMCs or T cells enriched from blood (not recorded which). The receptors come from a woman aged 25-40 years who had recovered from COVID-19.

The chain is built from TRBV30 and TRBJ1-6; 9 nucleotides match TRBD1. V dropped 3 bases and J dropped 7; count of bases not matched to a gene: 4. There are 14 residues in the CDR3. Germline values: CDR1 GTSNPN, CDR2 SVGIG (reference sequence). The CDR3 region is CAWRGQGWNSPLHF. Written as DNA, the CDR3 is TGTGCCTGGAGAGGACAGGGGTGGAATTCACCCCTCCACTTT. The variable domain in full, with the rest retrieved from reference TRBV30 and TRBJ1-6, is SQTIHQWPATLVQPVGSPLSLECTVEGTSNPNLYWYRQAAGRGLQLLFYSVGIGQISSEVPQNLSASRPQDRQFILSSKKLLLSDSGFYLCAWRGQGWNSPLHFGNGTRLTVT.

This clone appeared once. The genes are TRBV19 and TRBJ1-6; 9 bases align to TRBD1. The CDR3 sequence is 19 residues long. Germline trimming cut 3 bases from V and 4 bases from J; bases unmatched to any gene: 13. The germline V gene encodes CDR1 LNHDA and CDR2 SQIVND (reference sequence). As DNA, the CDR3 is TGTGCCAGTAGTATGGGTCCGGGACAGGGACTGGTTTATAATTCACCCCTCCACTTT. Amino acids: CASSMGPGQGLVYNSPLHF. The complete variable domain, with remaining parts taken from reference TRBV19 and TRBJ1-6, reads DGGITQSPKYLFRKEGQNVTLSCEQNLNHDAMYWYRQDPGQGLRLIYYSQIVNDFQKGDIAEGYSVSREKKESFPLTVTSAQKNPTAFYLCASSMGPGQGLVYNSPLHFGNGTRLTVT.

This clone has just a few counts. V gene TRBV2 combines with J gene TRBJ2-5; D is possibly TRBD2 (6 bases). The CDR3 totals 13 residues. Trimming removed 7 bases from V and 1 base from J, with 10 bases in between. The germline gives CDR1 SNHLY, CDR2 FYNNEI. As DNA, the CDR3 is TGTGCCAGCAAGTTGGGGGGCCAAGAGACCCAGTACTTC. Translated, it gives CASKLGGQETQYF.

The chain has TRBV2 and TRBJ2-3; tentative D call: TRBD2 (6 bases). The CDR3 totals 13 residues. Germline V gene sequence: CDR1 SNHLY, CDR2 FYNNEI. Trimming took 8 bases from V and 9 from J, leaving 18 bases between them. The CDR3 loop reads CASGGTDHRTQYF. The CDR3 DNA reads TGTGCCAGCGGGGGGACCGACCACAGAACGCAGTATTTT.

The chain links TRBV28 to TRBJ1-4; unclear D gene. This CDR3 is built from 13 residues. Germline V gene sequence: CDR1 MDHEN, CDR2 SYDVKM. Trimming took off 3 bases at V and 11 bases at J, with 13 bases between the two ends. The CDR3 region is CASSFGVGRKLFF. The CDR3 bases are TGTGCCAGCAGTTTCGGGGTTGGACGGAAACTGTTTTTT.

The rearrangement joins TRBV2 to TRBJ1-2; D gene unclear. The V gene lost 3 bases and the J gene lost 4 bases, with 3 bases spanning the gap. The CDR3 runs 11 residues. Germline V CDR1 and CDR2: SNHLY, FYNNEI. The CDR3 bases are TGTGCCAGCAGTGACAGCTATGGCTACACCTTC. Its translation is CASSDSYGYTF.

V gene TRBV27 combines with J gene TRBJ1-5, with a weak D call TRBD1 (5 bases). Germline V gives CDR1 MNHEY, CDR2 SMNVEV (reference sequence). This CDR3 spans 15 amino acids. The V end lost 5 bases, the J end lost 0 bases, and 11 bases lay between the germline ends. CDR3 bases: TGTGCCAGCAGTCCTCAGGGAAATAGCAATCAGCCCCAGCATTTT. The encoded protein is CASSPQGNSNQPQHF.

This sequence joins TRBV2 and TRBJ1-2; D possibly corresponds to TRBD1 (6 bases). The V and J ends lost 4 bases and 4 bases respectively, with 13 bases between them. Looked up from germline, CDR1 is SNHLY and CDR2 is FYNNEI. The CDR3 runs 14 residues. Here the CDR3 reads CASSVRQVSYGYTF. As DNA, the CDR3 is TGTGCCAGCAGTGTCAGACAGGTTTCCTATGGCTACACCTTC.

This chain joins TRBV25-1 and TRBJ2-7; 12 positions match TRBD1. This CDR3 has 15 residues. Germline CDR1 MGHDK, CDR2 SYGVNS. The junction had 10 bases not matched to a gene; V was cut back by 7 bases and J by 6 bases. CDR3 bases: TGTGCCAGCACCCCGGGACAGGGGGCCCATTTCGAGCAGTACTTC. It yields the protein CASTPGQGAHFEQYF.

The rearrangement links TRBV5-1 to TRBJ2-5; 8 nucleotides align to TRBD2. With 0 bases clipped from V and 1 base from J, the junction kept 2 bases outside the gene matches. The CDR3 is made up of 15 amino acids. From germline, CDR1 is SGHRS and CDR2 YFSETQ. This chain's CDR3 is CASSLGLAPQETQYF. For the CDR3, the DNA is TGCGCCAGCAGCTTGGGACTAGCGCCCCAAGAGACCCAGTACTTC.

The chain's CDR3 is CASSPSQGEKLFF. The CDR3 DNA reads TGTGCCAGCTCACCATCACAGGGGGAAAAACTGTTTTTT. The chain employs TRBV18 and TRBJ1-4; TRBD1 agrees at 7 bases. Germline lookup yields CDR1 KGHSH and CDR2 LQKENI. The V and J ends lost 2 bases and 8 bases, in that order; junction bases with no gene match: 2. The CDR3 has 13 residues.

The chain is built from TRBV19 and TRBJ2-7, with D possibly TRBD1 on 5 matching bases. Germline CDR1 LNHDA, CDR2 SQIVND (reference sequence). The ends were cut back, 10 bases at V and 2 bases at J, with 15 bases in the middle. The CDR3 runs 13 residues. The CDR3 region has the DNA TGTGCCACCCGAGGAACAGGAGCCTACGAGCAGTACTTC. Translated: CATRGTGAYEQYF.

The rearrangement uses TRBV5-5 and TRBJ1-1; TRBD1 might be the D (6 bases). The ends were cut back, 3 bases at V and 0 bases at J, with 15 bases in the middle. The CDR3 loop spans 16 amino acids. The germline V gene has CDR1 SGHKS and CDR2 YYEKEE (reference sequence). The CDR3 region has the DNA TGTGCCAGCAGCTCCACCTCGACAGGCCTGAACACTGAAGCTTTCTTT. Residues: CASSSTSTGLNTEAFF.

V usage is TRBV7-8 and J usage is TRBJ2-4, with 11 bases matching TRBD2. Germline values: CDR1 SGHVS, CDR2 FQNEAQ. Unmatched junction bases numbered 5, after V lost 1 base and J lost 0 bases. CDR3 length: 18 residues. This chain's CDR3 is CASSLGSGGVSAKNIQYF. Here the CDR3 DNA reads TGTGCCAGCAGCTTAGGTAGCGGGGGGGTTTCAGCCAAAAACATTCAGTACTTC.

This clone has just one count. The genes are TRBV19 and TRBJ1-2; TRBD1 is a possible D gene (5 bases). V shed 7 bases and J shed 1 base, with 13 bases lying between them. Germline values: CDR1 LNHDA, CDR2 SQIVND (reference sequence). CDR3 size: 14 residues. CDR3 sequence: CASKRTPDNYGYTF. The DNA for the CDR3 is TGTGCCAGTAAGAGGACACCGGATAACTATGGCTACACCTTC.

The V gene is TRBV4-3, the J gene TRBJ2-7, with 9 bases aligning to TRBD1. This CDR3 has 15 residues. Germline assignment: CDR1 LGHNA and CDR2 YSLEER. J gave up 0 bases and V 4 bases, and 4 bases lay outside the gene matches. CDR3 sequence reads: CASSRRTGVSYEQYF. The DNA for the CDR3 is TGCGCCAGCAGCCGCCGGACAGGGGTCTCCTACGAGCAGTACTTC.

This chain connects TRBV5-1 to TRBJ2-2; TRBD1 aligns across 10 bases. V gave up 0 bases and J gave up 5 bases; unmatched junction bases: 4. The V gene's germline CDR1 is SGHRS and CDR2 YFSETQ. The CDR3 has 16 residues. The CDR3 loop is CASSLEGQGVTGELFF. CDR3 nucleotides: TGCGCCAGCAGCTTGGAAGGACAGGGGGTGACCGGGGAGCTGTTTTTT.

The rearrangement uses TRBV5-4 and TRBJ1-1, with 7 bases fitting TRBD1. There are 13 residues in the CDR3. Germline-derived CDR1 and CDR2 are SGHNT and YYREEE (reference sequence). The junction had 4 bases not matched to a gene; V was cut back by 4 bases and J by 4 bases. The CDR3 sequence: CASSIDRATEAFF. CDR3 nucleotides: TGTGCCAGCAGCATCGACAGGGCCACTGAAGCTTTCTTT.

The chain recombines TRBV5-1 with TRBJ1-6; no clear D gene. There are 14 residues in the CDR3. Germline-derived CDR1 and CDR2 are SGHRS and YFSETQ. Trimming shortened V by 0 bases and J by 3 bases, and 4 bases separated the two germline ends. CDR3 in DNA: TGCGCCAGCAGCTTGGATCTCTATAATTCACCCCTCCACTTT. Amino acids: CASSLDLYNSPLHF.

The CDR3: CASSPQGTTEAFF. The CDR3 coding sequence is TGTGCCAGTAGTCCACAGGGCACCACTGAAGCTTTCTTT. V gene TRBV19 combines with J gene TRBJ1-1; perhaps TRBD1 as D (6 bases). The CDR3 has 13 residues. Per the germline V gene, CDR1 is LNHDA and CDR2 is SQIVND (reference sequence). Trimming removed 5 bases from V and 4 bases from J, with 11 bases in between.

This chain connects TRBV18 to TRBJ1-5; 10 bases are a match to TRBD1. CDR1 KGHSH and CDR2 LQKENI come from the germline V gene. J lost 4 bases, V lost 4 bases, and 10 bases had no gene match. This CDR3 region has 17 residues. CDR3 DNA sequence: TGTGCCAGCTCACTTTCCGGGACAGGGGAATGGAATCAGCCCCAGCATTTT. Amino acids: CASSLSGTGEWNQPQHF. Combining the CDR3 with reference TRBV18 and TRBJ1-5 gives the whole variable domain NAGVMQNPRHLVRRRGQEARLRCSPMKGHSHVYWYRQLPEEGLKFMVYLQKENIIDESGMPKERFSAEFPKEGPSILRIQQVVRGDSAAYFCASSLSGTGEWNQPQHFGDGTRLSIL.

In its sample, this clone was seen a few times. The chain uses TRBV5-6 and TRBJ1-6, with D hard to call. CDR1 is SGHDT and CDR2 is YYEEEE in the germline V gene. CDR3 length: 13 residues. The V and J ends lost 6 bases and 6 bases respectively, with 10 bases between them. In nucleotides, the CDR3 is TGTGCCAGCAACCTTGGCAGTAATTCACCCCTCCACTTT. The encoded protein is CASNLGSNSPLHF.

The CDR3 bases are TGTGCCAGCAGGCAACAGGGAAATAATTCACCCCTCCACTTT. Protein product: CASRQQGNNSPLHF. The rearrangement uses TRBV28 and TRBJ1-6; possibly TRBD1 for D (6 bases). Trimming took 6 bases from V and 5 from J, leaving 11 bases between them. CDR1 and CDR2 (germline): MDHEN, SYDVKM. The length of the CDR3 is 14 residues.

Written as DNA, the CDR3 is TGCGCCAGCAGCTTGGACTTAACGGGACAGGGCTACACTGAAGCTTTCTTT. It yields the protein CASSLDLTGQGYTEAFF. The V and J genes are TRBV5-1 and TRBJ1-1; 9 bases fit TRBD1. The CDR3 has 17 residues. Trimming took 0 bases from V and 3 from J; bases not matched to a gene: 9. From germline, CDR1 is SGHRS and CDR2 YFSETQ. The variable domain in full, completed from reference TRBV5-1 and TRBJ1-1, reads KAGVTQTPRYLIKTRGQQVTLSCSPISGHRSVSWYQQTPGQGLQFLFEYFSETQRNKGNFPGRFSGRQFSNSRSEMNVSTLELGDSALYLCASSLDLTGQGYTEAFFGQGTRLTVV.

This clone has a handful of counts. The rearrangement joins TRBV2 to TRBJ1-5; TRBD1 is a possible D gene (5 bases). Germline CDR1 SNHLY, CDR2 FYNNEI. Deletions cut 4 bases from V and 2 bases from J, with 15 bases between. This CDR3 has 16 amino acids. This CDR3 reads CASSGSGGAGNQPQHF. The CDR3 coding sequence is TGTGCCAGCAGTGGGTCGGGAGGGGCCGGCAATCAGCCCCAGCATTTT. The entire variable domain, with the rest obtained from reference TRBV2 and TRBJ1-5, is as follows: EPEVTQTPSHQVTQMGQEVILRCVPISNHLYFYWYRQILGQKVEFLVSFYNNEISEKSEIFDDQFSVERPDGSNFTLKIRSTKLEDSAMYFCASSGSGGAGNQPQHFGDGTRLSIL.

The chain links TRBV11-1 to TRBJ1-4; D remains ambiguous. V lost 8 bases and J lost 1, with 14 bases in between. The CDR3 spans 15 residues. Per the germline V gene, CDR1 is SGHAT and CDR2 is FQDESV (reference sequence). In DNA, the CDR3 is TGTGCCAGCGGGAGGTCGGGGAGAACTAATGAAAAACTGTTTTTT. The encoded protein is CASGRSGRTNEKLFF.

This clone has more than one count but fewer than ten. Distinct nucleotide sequences in the sample also encode this CDR3. This chain joins TRBV15 and TRBJ1-1; 7 bases line up with TRBD1. Germline V lookup: CDR1 LNHNV, CDR2 YYDKDF (reference sequence). This CDR3 has 16 residues. The junction had 5 bases not matched to a gene; V was cut back by 0 bases and J by 1 base. This chain's CDR3 is CATSRDFRGWNTEAFF. CDR3 sequence (DNA): TGTGCCACCAGCAGAGATTTCAGGGGGTGGAACACTGAAGCTTTCTTT.

This chain joins TRBV30 and TRBJ1-2; 8 bases line up with TRBD1. Germline CDR1 and CDR2: GTSNPN and SVGIG (reference sequence). V lost 2 bases and J lost 13; bases outside the gene matches: 24. This CDR3 is built from 17 residues. CDR3 nucleotide sequence: TGTGCCTGGAGTCCCCCTACAGGACACGACAGGGGAGCCGTTAGCACCTTC. Encoded protein: CAWSPPTGHDRGAVSTF.

This clone is a singleton in its sample. The chain couples TRBV29-1 to TRBJ2-3, with 13 bases identical to TRBD2. With V trimmed by 4 bases and J by 4 bases, 5 bases remained unmatched. The germline V gene encodes CDR1 SQVTM and CDR2 ANQGSEA. The CDR3 length is 15 residues. CDR3 loop: CSVGGLAGVSDTQYF. CDR3 DNA: TGCAGCGTTGGCGGACTAGCGGGGGTTTCAGATACGCAGTATTTT.

The chain employs TRBV6-5 and TRBJ1-2, with a weak D call TRBD1 (5 bases). Germline CDR1 reads MNHEY; CDR2 reads SVGAGI. CDR3 length equals 11 residues. V was trimmed by 6 bases and J by 7 bases, leaving 9 bases between them. The CDR3 coding sequence is TGTGCCAGCAGACACGGGGGTGGCTACACCTTC. It encodes CASRHGGGYTF.

The rearrangement links TRBV19 to TRBJ1-2; 12 positions agree with TRBD1. From germline, CDR1 is LNHDA and CDR2 SQIVND (reference sequence). This CDR3 contains 15 residues. Losses at the gene ends were 5 bases for V and 7 bases for J; bases not matched to a gene: 8. CDR3 sequence reads: CASSSSGTGGGGYTF. CDR3 nucleotides: TGTGCCAGTAGTTCCTCCGGGACAGGGGGCGGTGGCTACACCTTC.